This T cell receptor (beta chain) came from a study of blood T cells in healthy people across ages. Study outcomes and limitations: Unsorted PBMCs blocked a conclusive comparison of naive and antigen-experienced cells.

This clonotype was observed a few times. Its antigen is undetermined. Primers used in a second PCR of roughly 7 to 12 cycles were a sample-barcoded 5' primer and a J-beta primer mix. MiXCR was run by TCRdb on the 5' RACE reads, yielding one entry per CDR3 protein. The sample includes around 1,000,000 distinct CDR3 sequences, around 27% of them seen just once. The CDR3 is 15 residues long. Germline lookup yields CDR1 MGHDK and CDR2 SYGVNS. The ends were cut back, 0 bases at V and 3 bases at J, with 9 bases in the middle. These same records also appear under a second study, on T cells of mothers and their children.

The sequenced sample consisted of blood. The source of this sequence is a girl aged 2 to 10 in good health. V gene TRBV25-1 combines with J gene TRBJ2-1, with a tentative D call TRBD1 (5 bases). As DNA, the CDR3 is TGTGCCAGCAGTGAATACTGGGGCGACTACAATGAGCAGTTCTTC. It yields the protein CASSEYWGDYNEQFF.